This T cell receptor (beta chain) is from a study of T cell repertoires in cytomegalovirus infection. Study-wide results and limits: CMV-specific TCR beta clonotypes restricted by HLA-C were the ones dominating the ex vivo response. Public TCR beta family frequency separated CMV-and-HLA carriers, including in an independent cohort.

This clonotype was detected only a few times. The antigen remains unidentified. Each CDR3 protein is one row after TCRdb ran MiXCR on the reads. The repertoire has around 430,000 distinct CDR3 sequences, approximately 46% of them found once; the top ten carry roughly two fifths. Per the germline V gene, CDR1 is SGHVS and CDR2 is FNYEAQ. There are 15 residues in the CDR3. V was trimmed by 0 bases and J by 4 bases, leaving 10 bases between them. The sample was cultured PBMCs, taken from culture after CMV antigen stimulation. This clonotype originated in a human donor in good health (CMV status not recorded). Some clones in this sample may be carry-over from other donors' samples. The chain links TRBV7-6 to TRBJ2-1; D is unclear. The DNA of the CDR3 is TGTGCCAGCAGCTTAGCTCCCCGTCAGTACAATGAGCAGTTCTTC. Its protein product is CASSLAPRQYNEQFF.